This entry features one T cell receptor (beta chain) sequence. Antigen specificity is unknown. The PCR used 60 Vbeta and 13 Jbeta primers. Per the study methods: Later, roughly 80 million unique TCR beta chains were counted in an analysis, and roughly 11 million of them were shared. Here immunoSEQ multiplex PCR was the method, and the copy in TCRdb shows in-frame clones only, minus some. V and J calls and clone size are copied from that table; D and trimming were computed from the DNA. The sample holds some 140,000 clones, around 80% seen once. The record originates from a study of cytomegalovirus exposure and HLA in healthy donors. About the research overall: Around 85 million unique TCR sequences came from HLA-typed donors in an early release.

The study, taken as a whole, reports: In a later analysis, donors in an Asian-associated ancestry cluster reportedly had fewer N-insertions in productive TCRs than the cohort mean.

This receptor was taken from a male donor in good health and CMV-seropositive. The source material was PBMCs.

In nucleotides, the CDR3 is TGTGCCAGCAGCGCCTCAGCGGGAGGGCCTAAAGAGCAGTACTTC. Residues: CASSASAGGPKEQYF. J is TRBJ2-7 and V is TRBV9; 10 nucleotides align to TRBD2. V shed 3 bases and J 7 bases; nucleotides not matched to a gene: 10. The CDR3 has 15 residues. Germline values: CDR1 SGDLS, CDR2 YYNGEE. The variable domain in full, completed from reference TRBV9 and TRBJ2-7, reads DSGVTQTPKHLITATGQRVTLRCSPRSGDLSVYWYQQSLDQGLQFLIQYYNGEERAKGNILERFSAQQFPDLHSELNLSSLELGDSALYFCASSASAGGPKEQYFGPGTRLTVT.